The T cell receptor (beta chain) under discussion was sequenced for a study of T cells in Graves' hyperthyroidism and ophthalmopathy. TCR beta CDR3 regions were amplified from RNA transcripts. The HTBI primer set was used in a first-round RT-PCR of the TCR CDR3. MiXCR, applied by TCRdb to the multiplex PCR reads, yields one record per CDR3 protein. The repertoire holds roughly 150,000 distinct CDR3 sequences, with 9.4% as singletons. This clonotype was seen repeatedly, ten times or more. The CDR3 length is 13 residues. CDR1 is LNHNV and CDR2 is YYDKDF in the germline V gene (reference sequence). The ends were cut back, 1 base at V and 8 bases at J, with 9 bases in the middle.

The rearrangement uses TRBV15 and TRBJ2-1; D not resolved. The source of this sequence is a woman aged 18-30 years with Graves' hyperthyroidism that later progressed to Graves' ophthalmopathy. Sample: blood. In nucleotides, the CDR3 is TGTGCCACCAGCAGAGCTTCTGGGCATGAGCAGTTCTTC. As protein: CATSRASGHEQFF.